Shown below are 19 T cell receptor beta chains from a single sample sequenced in a study of T cell clonotyping in hematopoietic cell transplantation. Using immunoSEQ multiplex PCR, the repertoire was profiled, and TCRdb retains in-frame clones only, with some absent. Of around 7,500 clones listed, over 85% are singletons. Sequences were derived from PBMCs, sampled 180 days after allogeneic stem cell transplant. These receptors were taken from a female patient aged 45 to 65 who had an allogeneic stem cell transplant from an unrelated donor, so the T cells may come from the graft donor. Some clones in this sample may be carry-over from other donors' samples.

Only one count was recorded for this clone. This chain connects TRBV10-3 to TRBJ1-1, with D unresolved. The ends were cut back, 4 bases at V and 6 bases at J, with 6 bases in the middle. CDR1 ENHRY and CDR2 SYGVKD come from the germline V gene. This CDR3 spans 11 amino acids. CDR3 in DNA: TGTGCCATCAGTGCCAACGCTGAAGCTTTCTTT. Protein product: CAISANAEAFF.

This chain links TRBV19 with TRBJ2-2; D is ambiguous. CDR3 length: 14 amino acids. Germline V CDR1 and CDR2: LNHDA, SQIVND (reference sequence). With 3 bases removed from V and 1 base from J, the gap between germline ends came to 6 bases. The CDR3 coding sequence is TGTGCCAGTAGTATTCTGGAGAACACCGGGGAGCTGTTTTTT. This encodes CASSILENTGELFF.

The chain is built from TRBV11-3 and TRBJ2-1; D unresolved. The CDR3 is 14 amino acids. Trimming stripped 4 bases from V and 4 bases from J, with 11 bases between. Per germline, CDR1 SGHNT and CDR2 YENEEA. The CDR3 protein is CASSSRTRYNEQFF. The DNA of the CDR3 is TGTGCCAGCAGCTCTCGGACGCGTTACAATGAGCAGTTCTTC.

The chain is built from TRBV14 and TRBJ2-7; D might be TRBD2 (5 bases). The CDR3 covers 14 residues. Germline V gene sequence: CDR1 SGHDN, CDR2 FVKESK. V was shortened by 6 bases and J by 3 bases, with 15 bases between the two germline ends. The CDR3 spells CASSPIDAGYEQYV. In DNA form, the CDR3 reads TGTGCCAGCAGTCCCATTGACGCGGGCTACGAGCAGTACGTC.

The chain links TRBV7-8 to TRBJ2-4; D is unresolved. V was pared by 2 bases and J by 0 bases, with 2 bases between. Germline values: CDR1 SGHVS, CDR2 FQNEAQ. The CDR3 is made up of 13 amino acids. The CDR3, as DNA: TGTGCCAGCAGCTTAACAGCCAAAAACATTCAGTACTTC. Its protein product is CASSLTAKNIQYF.

The gene calls are TRBV7-9 and TRBJ2-2; D ambiguous. Per the germline V gene, CDR1 is SEHNR and CDR2 is FQNEAQ (reference sequence). The CDR3 loop spans 12 amino acids. Trimming pared 3 bases from V and 6 bases from J, leaving 5 bases between. CDR3 DNA: TGTGCCAGCAGCTTTGGCTCCGGGGAGCTGTTTTTT. It encodes CASSFGSGELFF.

V gene TRBV30 combines with J gene TRBJ1-2; possibly TRBD1 for D (5 bases). V was clipped by 4 bases and J by 4 bases, with 13 bases between them. The CDR3 covers 13 residues. CDR1 is GTSNPN, CDR2 SVGIG, per germline (reference sequence). CDR3 loop: CAWTQEPLYGYTF. Here the CDR3 DNA reads TGTGCCTGGACACAGGAACCGCTCTATGGCTACACCTTC. Full variable domain (missing parts from reference TRBV30 and TRBJ1-2): SQTIHQWPATLVQPVGSPLSLECTVEGTSNPNLYWYRQAAGRGLQLLFYSVGIGQISSEVPQNLSASRPQDRQFILSSKKLLLSDSGFYLCAWTQEPLYGYTFGSGTRLTVV.

This clone was seen only once. V gene TRBV28 combines with J gene TRBJ1-4; TRBD1 matches 10 bases. V shed 5 bases, J shed 3 bases, and the junction held 12 bases outside the gene matches. The germline CDR1 and CDR2 sequences are MDHEN and SYDVKM. The CDR3 is 18 amino acids. CDR3 region: CASSLPGQGYLANEKLFF. CDR3 bases: TGTGCCAGCAGTCTTCCGGGACAGGGGTATCTCGCTAATGAAAAACTGTTTTTT.

The V and J genes are TRBV30 and TRBJ1-5; the match to TRBD1 covers 12 bases. Germline CDR1 and CDR2: GTSNPN and SVGIG (reference sequence). The CDR3 totals 17 residues. V was pared by 3 bases and J by 7 bases, with 13 bases of the junction left unmatched. The CDR3 nucleotides read TGTGCCTGGAGCGAGCCCCGGGACAGGGGGCCCGGACAGCCCCAGCATTTT. This gives the protein CAWSEPRDRGPGQPQHF.

The chain links TRBV6-6 to TRBJ2-1, with D unresolved. V was trimmed by 3 bases and J by 0 bases, leaving 9 bases between them. The CDR3 extends over 15 amino acids. Germline V lookup: CDR1 MNHNY, CDR2 SVGAGI (reference sequence). The CDR3 nucleotides are TGTGCCAGCAGTTATTTCGGAAGCTCCTACAATGAGCAGTTCTTC. Encoded protein: CASSYFGSSYNEQFF.

This chain joins TRBV5-8 and TRBJ2-7; 7 nucleotides align to TRBD1. This CDR3 region has 14 residues. Trimming removed 4 bases from V and 0 bases from J; junction bases left unmatched: 4. Germline V CDR1 and CDR2: SGHTS, YDEGEE. The CDR3 DNA follows: TGTGCCAGCAGCCCCGGGGACAGCTCCTACGAGCAGTACTTC. It specifies CASSPGDSSYEQYF.

This chain connects TRBV4-1 to TRBJ2-3; D unresolved. The CDR3 covers 16 residues. With 1 base removed from V and 2 bases from J, the gap between germline ends came to 13 bases. CDR1 and CDR2 (germline): MGHRA, YSYEKL. The chain's CDR3 is CASSQGLAPSTDTQYF. The DNA for the CDR3 is TGCGCCAGCAGCCAAGGGTTGGCTCCTTCCACAGATACGCAGTATTTT.

In DNA form, the CDR3 reads TGTGCCAGCAGCTTAGTAGCGGGAGTTGGAGAGACCCAGTACTTC. Protein sequence: CASSLVAGVGETQYF. The chain couples TRBV7-2 to TRBJ2-5, with 9 nucleotides matching TRBD2. Per germline, CDR1 SGHTA and CDR2 FQGNSA. V gave up 1 base and J gave up 4 bases; unmatched junction bases: 4. The CDR3 runs 15 residues. Full variable domain (remainder filled in from reference TRBV7-2 and TRBJ2-5): GAGVSQSPSNKVTEKGKDVELRCDPISGHTALYWYRQSLGQGLEFLIYFQGNSAPDKSGLPSDRFSAERTGGSVSTLTIQRTQQEDSAVYLCASSLVAGVGETQYFGPGTRLLVL.

The gene calls are TRBV28 and TRBJ1-1, with D possibly TRBD1 on 5 matching bases. Germline V lookup: CDR1 MDHEN, CDR2 SYDVKM. V was pared by 1 base and J by 10 bases, with 10 bases between. This CDR3 spans 12 amino acids. CDR3 coding DNA: TGTGCCAGCAGTTTATACGGCGGGGGAGCTTTCTTT. Translated: CASSLYGGGAFF. The entire variable domain, with the rest obtained from reference TRBV28 and TRBJ1-1, is as follows: DVKVTQSSRYLVKRTGEKVFLECVQDMDHENMFWYRQDPGLGLRLIYFSYDVKMKEKGDIPEGYSVSREKKERFSLILESASTNQTSMYLCASSLYGGGAFFGQGTRLTVV.

V and J are TRBV5-4 and TRBJ2-4; perhaps D is TRBD1 or TRBD2 (5 bases each). This CDR3 is 15 amino acids long. Germline CDR1 and CDR2: SGHNT and YYREEE (reference sequence). Trimming left V 0 bases short and J 6 bases short, with 13 bases between. CDR3: CASSLGLGGSNIQYF. CDR3 bases: TGTGCCAGCAGCTTGGGTCTTGGGGGATCAAACATTCAGTACTTC.

The rearrangement links TRBV5-5 to TRBJ2-3; D is unclear. CDR3 length equals 13 residues. Per the germline V gene, CDR1 is SGHKS and CDR2 is YYEKEE (reference sequence). V shed 6 bases and J shed 2 bases, with 10 bases lying between them. The CDR3 loop is CASTPPATDTQYF. CDR3 DNA: TGTGCCAGCACCCCACCCGCCACAGATACGCAGTATTTT. The full variable domain, its missing parts supplied by reference TRBV5-5 and TRBJ2-3, is DAGVTQSPTHLIKTRGQQVTLRCSPISGHKSVSWYQQVLGQGPQFIFQYYEKEERGRGNFPDRFSARQFPNYSSELNVNALLLGDSALYLCASTPPATDTQYFGPGTRLTVL.

This clone has a handful of counts. This chain connects TRBV7-6 to TRBJ2-7; D is possibly TRBD2 (6 bases). The CDR3 consists of 15 residues. Germline CDR1 SGHVS, CDR2 FNYEAQ. The germline V and J ends were trimmed by 1 base and 2 bases, with 12 bases remaining between them. DNA of the CDR3: TGTGCCAGCAGCTTAGGTGCGACGGGAGCCTACGAGCAGTACTTC. Its translation: CASSLGATGAYEQYF. The complete variable domain, with remaining parts taken from reference TRBV7-6 and TRBJ2-7, reads GAGVSQSPRYKVTKRGQDVALRCDPISGHVSLYWYRQALGQGPEFLTYFNYEAQQDKSGLPNDRFSAERPEGSISTLTIQRTEQRDSAMYRCASSLGATGAYEQYFGPGTRLTVT.

CDR3 nucleotide sequence: TGTGCCAGCAGTCCGGGACAGGACAATGAGCAGTTCTTC. Protein product: CASSPGQDNEQFF. The V call is TRBV25-1, the J call TRBJ2-1; 8 bases fit TRBD1. The germline gives CDR1 MGHDK, CDR2 SYGVNS. J gave up 5 bases and V 5 bases, and 2 bases lay outside the gene matches. The CDR3 runs to 13 residues. Supplemented by reference TRBV25-1 and TRBJ2-1, the full variable domain reads EADIYQTPRYLVIGTGKKITLECSQTMGHDKMYWYQQDPGMELHLIHYSYGVNSTEKGDLSSESTVSRIRTEHFPLTLESARPSHTSQYLCASSPGQDNEQFFGPGTRLTVL.

V usage is TRBV5-4 and J usage is TRBJ2-5, with D perhaps being TRBD1 or TRBD2 (6 bases each). Germline CDR1 is SGHNT and CDR2 is YYREEE (reference sequence). The CDR3 has 14 residues. Trimming cost V 3 bases and J 5 bases, with 14 bases left between them. CDR3: CASSSIGGQETQYF. The DNA of the CDR3 is TGTGCCAGCAGCTCCATTGGGGGGCAGGAGACCCAGTACTTC. Variable domain in full (rest from reference TRBV5-4 and TRBJ2-5): ETGVTQSPTHLIKTRGQQVTLRCSSQSGHNTVSWYQQALGQGPQFIFQYYREEENGRGNFPPRFSGLQFPNYSSELNVNALELDDSALYLCASSSIGGQETQYFGPGTRLLVL.